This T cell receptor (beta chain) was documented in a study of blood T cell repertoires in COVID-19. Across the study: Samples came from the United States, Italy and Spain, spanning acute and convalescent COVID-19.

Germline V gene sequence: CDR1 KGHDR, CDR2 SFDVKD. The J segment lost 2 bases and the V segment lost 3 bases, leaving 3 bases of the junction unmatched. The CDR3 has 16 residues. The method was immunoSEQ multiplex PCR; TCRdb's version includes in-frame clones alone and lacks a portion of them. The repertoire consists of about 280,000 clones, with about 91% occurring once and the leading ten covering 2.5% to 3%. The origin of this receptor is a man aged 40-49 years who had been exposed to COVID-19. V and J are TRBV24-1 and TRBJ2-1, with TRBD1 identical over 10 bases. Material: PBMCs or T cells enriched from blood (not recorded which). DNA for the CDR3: TGTGCCACCAGTGATGGGGGGACAGGGGCCTACAATGAGCAGTTCTTC. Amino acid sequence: CATSDGGTGAYNEQFF.